This T cell receptor beta chain was found in a study of blood T cells in healthy people across ages. Sample-barcoded 5' priming and a J-beta primer mix drove a second PCR of roughly 6 to 12 cycles. The template-switch adaptor, which had 12 random nucleotides, put a tag on each cDNA molecule. MiXCR, run by TCRdb on the 5' RACE reads, gives a single entry per CDR3 protein. Counted here are about 1.4 million distinct CDR3 sequences, 55% to 75% occurring once; the ten biggest clones make up approximately 7%. The CDR3 is made up of 14 amino acids. The V end was cut by 4 bases, the J end by 10 bases, with 14 bases between. The V gene's germline CDR1 is MNHEY and CDR2 SVGEGT. The sample holds a few counts of this clonotype.

This clonotype originated in a man younger than 30 in good health. The material sequenced was blood. The chain carries TRBV6-2 or TRBV6-3 and TRBJ1-6; D not resolved. The CDR3 sequence: CASSSYGERSPLHF. The DNA for the CDR3 is TGTGCCAGCAGTTCTTACGGGGAACGATCACCCCTCCACTTT.